The 6 T cell receptor beta chains given below trace back to one sample, sequenced in a study of blood T cell repertoires in COVID-19. TCRdb's table, derived via immunoSEQ multiplex PCR, lists solely in-frame clones and lacks some. The sample lists 80,000 to 100,000 clones; over 70% were seen once. Sequences were obtained from peripheral blood. These receptor sequences come from a man in his sixties with acute or convalescent COVID-19.

The chain employs TRBV7-2 and TRBJ1-5; weak D call: TRBD1 (5 bases). The CDR3 totals 19 residues. Germline V CDR1 and CDR2: SGHTA, FQGNSA. Deletions cut 5 bases from V and 0 bases from J, with 23 bases between. The CDR3 DNA is TGTGCCAGCAGCCCCCATGGGCAGGGAGGCCTTTATAGCAATCAGCCCCAGCATTTT. This gives the protein CASSPHGQGGLYSNQPQHF.

With regard to this clone: This may come from a read error, since a much larger clone is one base off. Distinct nucleotide sequences in the sample also encode this CDR3. The chain carries TRBV3-1 (or the pseudogene TRBV3-2) and TRBJ2-3; weak D call: TRBD2 (6 bases). This CDR3 comprises 15 residues. V lost 4 bases and J 0 bases, leaving 11 bases between the germline ends. Germline V gene lookup returns CDR1 LGHDT and CDR2 YNNKEL (reference sequence). CDR3: CASSPRGDSTDTQYF. For the CDR3, the DNA is TGTGCCAGCAGCCCGCGGGGCGATAGCACAGATACGCAGTATTTT.

V gene TRBV6-2 or TRBV6-3 combines with J gene TRBJ2-7, with 9 bases identical to TRBD2. Germline values: CDR1 MNHEY, CDR2 SVGEGT. CDR3 length: 14 amino acids. The V and J ends lost 6 bases and 6 bases, in that order; junction bases with no gene match: 9. The CDR3 here is CASSRPGLAIEQYF. CDR3 nucleotide sequence: TGTGCCAGCAGCCGTCCGGGACTAGCCATCGAGCAGTACTTC.

V gene TRBV28 combines with J gene TRBJ1-1; D is perhaps TRBD1 (6 bases). V was clipped by 1 base and J by 7 bases, with 13 bases between them. The CDR3 spans 14 residues. Germline V gene data show CDR1 as MDHEN and CDR2 as SYDVKM. The CDR3 bases are TGTGCCAGCAGTTTATCTTATAGGACAGATGAAGCTTTCTTT. Protein sequence: CASSLSYRTDEAFF.

This clone was observed a few times. The chain has TRBV29-1 and TRBJ2-3; 8 positions match TRBD2. The germline CDR1 and CDR2 sequences are SQVTM and ANQGSEA. The J segment lost 1 base and the V segment lost 4 bases, leaving 7 bases of the junction unmatched. The CDR3 runs 15 residues. This CDR3 reads CSVAGLAGGTDTQYF. The CDR3 DNA reads as TGCAGCGTTGCCGGGCTAGCGGGCGGCACAGATACGCAGTATTTT.

The rearrangement uses TRBV28 and TRBJ2-7; D may be TRBD2 (6 bases). The CDR3 spans 13 residues. CDR1 is MDHEN, CDR2 SYDVKM, per germline. V dropped 6 bases and J dropped 0 bases, with 9 bases sitting between them. CDR3 residues: CASRSGSSYEQYF. CDR3 in DNA: TGTGCCAGCAGGTCCGGGAGCTCCTACGAGCAGTACTTC.